These T cell receptor beta chains were read from a single sample in a study of T cell responses to AZD1222 COVID-19 vaccine. TCRdb's copy holds only in-frame clones and misses some; the assay was immunoSEQ multiplex PCR. The table lists about 140,000 clones, roughly 90% of them singletons. The sequenced sample was peripheral blood, obtained on day 0 of AZD1222 vaccination. The source is an adult in good health. The CDR3 runs from the conserved cysteine through the conserved F or W. D genes are given only for firm matches. Where a row states a size, it is once, few, many or the class of an expanded clone; other rows omit it.

.	TRBD2	TRBV5-4	TRBJ2-3	TGTGCCAGCAGCACGGGACTAGCGGGGAGCACAGATACGCAGTATTTT	CASSTGLAGSTDTQYF
.	.	TRBV4-3	TRBJ1-1	TGCGCCAGCAGCCAAGATCTAGGGGAGGACACTGAAGCTTTCTTT	CASSQDLGEDTEAFF
few	.	TRBV15	TRBJ1-4	TGTGCCACCGGGGCGAGCCCCTCATCGGGTGAAAAACTGTTTTTT	CATGASPSSGEKLFF
few	.	TRBV27	TRBJ2-7	TGTGCCAGCAGGCCTTGGGGCCGCTACGAGCAGTACTTC	CASRPWGRYEQYF
once	TRBD1	TRBV19	TRBJ1-4	TGTGCCAGTAGTAGTGACAGGGACCTTGAAAAACTGTTTTTT	CASSSDRDLEKLFF
.	.	TRBV2	TRBJ1-6	TGTGCCAGCAGGGCTATCCGGAGCTCCTATAATTCACCCCTCCACTTT	CASRAIRSSYNSPLHF
many	.	TRBV25-1	TRBJ2-7	TGTGCCAGCAGTGAGGGAGCGCGCAAGCAGTACTTC	CASSEGARKQYF
.	TRBD1	TRBV25-1	TRBJ1-5	TGTGCCAGCAGTGAGACAGGGTCTTGGCAGCCCCAGCATTTT	CASSETGSWQPQHF
.	.	TRBV4-1	TRBJ2-1	TGCGCCAGCAGCCAACCGCCCCCTGAGGGGACTGAGCAGTTCTTC	CASSQPPPEGTEQFF
.	.	TRBV4-1	TRBJ2-1	TGCGCCAGCAGCCCGCAGAGCACCTCCTACAATGAGCAGTTCTTC	CASSPQSTSYNEQFF
.	TRBD1	TRBV6-5	TRBJ1-5	TGTGCCAGCAGGGGACAGGCATCGAGTCAGCCCCAGCATTTT	CASRGQASSQPQHF
once	TRBD2	TRBV24-1	TRBJ2-1	TGTGCCACCAGTGGTGGGGCTAGCGGGGGATATGAGCAGTTCTTC	CATSGGASGGYEQFF
.	TRBD2	TRBV7-6	TRBJ2-5	TGTGCCAGCAGCCCCTTGGCCCCCCCAGCGGGAGCCCCCGGGGAGACCCAGTACTTC	CASSPLAPPAGAPGETQYF
.	.	TRBV5-1	TRBJ2-1	TGCGCCAGCAGCTTGTTCTACGGACAGCTTAATGAGCAGTTCTTC	CASSLFYGQLNEQFF
.	TRBD2	TRBV9	TRBJ2-5	TGTGCCAGCAGCGTAGCTAGCGGGGGGGCGCAAGAGACCCAGTACTTC	CASSVASGGAQETQYF
.	.	TRBV9	TRBJ2-7	TGTGCCAGCAGCGTACGTAAGAGGAGGGAATCCTACGAGCAGTACTTC	CASSVRKRRESYEQYF
.	.	TRBV13	TRBJ1-3	TGTGCCAGCAGCTTTCGGACAGCTCTCTTTGGAAACACCATATATTTT	CASSFRTALFGNTIYF
.	.	TRBV7-9	TRBJ2-2	TGTGCCAGCAGCTTAGGAACCGGGGAGCTGTTTTTT	CASSLGTGELFF
.	.	TRBV5-1	TRBJ1-1	TGCGCCAGCAGCTTGTTATTAAAGAACACTGAAGCTTTCTTT	CASSLLLKNTEAFF
.	.	TRBV5-6	TRBJ2-2	TGTGCCAGCAGCTTGGGCAGGGGAACCGGGGAGCTGTTTTTT	CASSLGRGTGELFF
once	.	TRBV12-3/TRBV12-4	TRBJ1-2	TGTGCCAGCAGTCCGGGGGAGGGCTACACCTTC	CASSPGEGYTF
.	.	TRBV25-1	TRBJ2-7	TGTGCCAGCAAGGAGAATGGCTACGAGCAGTACTTC	CASKENGYEQYF
.	TRBD1	TRBV9	TRBJ1-2	TGTGCCAGCAGCCCGGGGACAGGGACTAATGGCTACACCTTC	CASSPGTGTNGYTF
.	.	TRBV12-3/TRBV12-4	TRBJ1-6	TGTGCCAGCAGTTTACCAGGGAGGCCCCTCCACTTT	CASSLPGRPLHF